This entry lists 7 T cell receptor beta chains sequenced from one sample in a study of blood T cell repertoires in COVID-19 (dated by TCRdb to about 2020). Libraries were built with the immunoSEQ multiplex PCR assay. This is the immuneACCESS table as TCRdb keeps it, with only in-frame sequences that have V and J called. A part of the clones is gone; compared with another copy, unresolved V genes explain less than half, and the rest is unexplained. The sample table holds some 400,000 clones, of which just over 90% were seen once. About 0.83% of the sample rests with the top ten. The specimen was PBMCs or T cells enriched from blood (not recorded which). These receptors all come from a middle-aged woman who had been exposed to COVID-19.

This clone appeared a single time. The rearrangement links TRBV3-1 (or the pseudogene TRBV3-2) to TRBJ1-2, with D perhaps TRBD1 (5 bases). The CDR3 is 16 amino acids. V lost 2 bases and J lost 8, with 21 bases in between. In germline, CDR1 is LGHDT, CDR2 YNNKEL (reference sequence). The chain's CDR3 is CASSQQDGGIRDGYTF. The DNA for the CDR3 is TGTGCCAGCAGCCAACAAGATGGGGGGATCAGGGACGGCTACACCTTC.

The CDR3 bases are TGCGCCAGCAGCCCCCGGTTAGGCCGGGCTAGCGGGGGCCGGAGCACAGATACGCAGTATTTT. Encoded protein: CASSPRLGRASGGRSTDTQYF. This chain connects TRBV5-1 to TRBJ2-3; 10 bases line up with TRBD2. This CDR3 is built from 21 residues. Trimming at V came to 4 bases and at J to 0 bases, leaving 20 bases not matched to a gene. CDR1 and CDR2 from the germline V gene are SGHRS and YFSETQ.

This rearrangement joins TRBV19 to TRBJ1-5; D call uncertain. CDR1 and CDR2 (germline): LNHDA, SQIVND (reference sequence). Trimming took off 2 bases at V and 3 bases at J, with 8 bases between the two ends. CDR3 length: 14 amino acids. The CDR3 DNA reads TGTGCCAGTAGTATACCGGGGTACAATCAGCCCCAGCATTTT. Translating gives CASSIPGYNQPQHF.

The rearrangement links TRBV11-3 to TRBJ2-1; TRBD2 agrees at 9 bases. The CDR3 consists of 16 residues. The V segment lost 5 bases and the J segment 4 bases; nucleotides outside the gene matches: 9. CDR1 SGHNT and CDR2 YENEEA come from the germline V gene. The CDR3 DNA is TGTGCCAGCAGCCCTTATGCGGGGGGGGTGTACAATGAGCAGTTCTTC. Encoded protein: CASSPYAGGVYNEQFF.

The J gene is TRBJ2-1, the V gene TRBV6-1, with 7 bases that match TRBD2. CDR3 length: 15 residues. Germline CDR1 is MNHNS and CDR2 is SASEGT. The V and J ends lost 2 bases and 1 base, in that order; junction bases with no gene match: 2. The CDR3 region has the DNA TGTGCCAGCAGTGAACAGGGAGGGTCCTACAATGAGCAGTTCTTC. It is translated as CASSEQGGSYNEQFF.

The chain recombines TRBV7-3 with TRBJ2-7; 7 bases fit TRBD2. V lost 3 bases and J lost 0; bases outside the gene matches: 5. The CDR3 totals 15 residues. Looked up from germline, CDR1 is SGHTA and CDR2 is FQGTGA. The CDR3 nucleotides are TGTGCCAGCAGCTTCGGCGGGGGAGTCTCCTACGAGCAGTACTTC. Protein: CASSFGGGVSYEQYF.

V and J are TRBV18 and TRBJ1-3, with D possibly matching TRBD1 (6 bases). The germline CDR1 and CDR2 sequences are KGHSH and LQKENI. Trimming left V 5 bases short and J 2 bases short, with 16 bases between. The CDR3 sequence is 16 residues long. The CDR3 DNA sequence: TGTGCCAGCTCAGTCGGACAGCGAGCTACTGGAAACACCATATATTTT. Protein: CASSVGQRATGNTIYF.